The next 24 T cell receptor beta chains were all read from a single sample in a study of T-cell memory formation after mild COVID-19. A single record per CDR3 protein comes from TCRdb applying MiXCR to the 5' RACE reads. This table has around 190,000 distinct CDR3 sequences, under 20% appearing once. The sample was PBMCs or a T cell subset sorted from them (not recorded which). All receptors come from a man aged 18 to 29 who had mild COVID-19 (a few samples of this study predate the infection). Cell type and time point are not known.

In DNA form, the CDR3 reads TGTGCCAGCTCATTTGACAGATACTACGAGCAGTACTTC. Its protein product is CASSFDRYYEQYF. The gene calls are TRBV18 and TRBJ2-7; D is perhaps TRBD1 (5 bases). Germline assignment: CDR1 KGHSH and CDR2 LQKENI. V gave up 5 bases and J gave up 3 bases, with 11 bases separating them. This CDR3 spans 13 amino acids.

The CDR3 DNA sequence: TGTGCCAGCAGCCAACAGGGGGCACGGGAGACCCAGTACTTC. It codes for CASSQQGARETQYF. This chain joins TRBV7-2 and TRBJ2-5, with 9 bases that match TRBD1. Germline CDR1 SGHTA, CDR2 FQGNSA. V lost 5 bases to trimming and J lost 5 bases; unmatched junction nucleotides: 6. The CDR3 is 14 residues long.

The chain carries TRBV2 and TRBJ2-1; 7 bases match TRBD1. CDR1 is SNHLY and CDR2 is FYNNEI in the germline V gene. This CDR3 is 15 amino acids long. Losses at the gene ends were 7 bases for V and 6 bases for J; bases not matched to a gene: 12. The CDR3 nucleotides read TGTGCCAGCACCTCACTCGGGACAGTCGGCAATGAGCAGTTCTTC. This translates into CASTSLGTVGNEQFF.

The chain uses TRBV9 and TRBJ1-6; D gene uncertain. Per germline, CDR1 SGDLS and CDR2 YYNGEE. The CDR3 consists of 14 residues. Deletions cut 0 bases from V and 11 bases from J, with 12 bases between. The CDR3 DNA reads TGTGCCAGCAGCGTAGAAGGTGACCGGGCACCCCTCCACTTT. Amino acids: CASSVEGDRAPLHF.

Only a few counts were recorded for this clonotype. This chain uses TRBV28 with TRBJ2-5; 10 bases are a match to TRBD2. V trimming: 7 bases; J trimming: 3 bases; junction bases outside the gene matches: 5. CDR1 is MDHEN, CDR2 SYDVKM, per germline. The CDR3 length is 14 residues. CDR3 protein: CASTPAGGEETQYF. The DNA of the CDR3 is TGTGCCAGCACGCCAGCGGGGGGGGAAGAGACCCAGTACTTC.

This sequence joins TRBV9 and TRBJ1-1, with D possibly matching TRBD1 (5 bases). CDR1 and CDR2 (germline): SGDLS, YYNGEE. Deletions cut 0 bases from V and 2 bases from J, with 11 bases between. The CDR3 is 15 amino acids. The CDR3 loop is CASSVERGRNTEAFF. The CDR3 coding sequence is TGTGCCAGCAGCGTAGAAAGGGGCAGAAACACTGAAGCTTTCTTT.

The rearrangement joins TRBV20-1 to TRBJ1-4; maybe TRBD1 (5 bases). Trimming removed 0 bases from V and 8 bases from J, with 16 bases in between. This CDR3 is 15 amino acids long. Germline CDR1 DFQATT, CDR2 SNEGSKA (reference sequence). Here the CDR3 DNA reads TGCAGTGCTAGAGATCGGGCTGCAGGGTACGAAAAACTGTTTTTT. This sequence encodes CSARDRAAGYEKLFF.

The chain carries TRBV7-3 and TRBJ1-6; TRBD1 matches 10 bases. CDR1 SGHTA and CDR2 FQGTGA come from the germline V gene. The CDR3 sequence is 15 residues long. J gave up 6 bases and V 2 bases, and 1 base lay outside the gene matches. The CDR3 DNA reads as TGTGCCAGCAGCTTAGGACAGGGGGTTAATTCACCCCTCCACTTT. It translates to CASSLGQGVNSPLHF.

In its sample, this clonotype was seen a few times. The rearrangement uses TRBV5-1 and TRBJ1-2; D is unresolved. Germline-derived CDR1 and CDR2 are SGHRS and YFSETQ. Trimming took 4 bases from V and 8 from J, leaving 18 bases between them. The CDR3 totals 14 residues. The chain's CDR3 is CASSLDGKVQGYTF. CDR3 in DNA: TGCGCCAGCAGCCTGGACGGAAAGGTTCAGGGCTACACCTTC. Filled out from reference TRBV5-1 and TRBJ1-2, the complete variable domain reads KAGVTQTPRYLIKTRGQQVTLSCSPISGHRSVSWYQQTPGQGLQFLFEYFSETQRNKGNFPGRFSGRQFSNSRSEMNVSTLELGDSALYLCASSLDGKVQGYTFGSGTRLTVV.

CDR3 amino acids: CASSLSPGAQETQYF. CDR3 bases: TGCGCCAGCAGCTTGTCACCAGGGGCCCAAGAGACCCAGTACTTC. V usage is TRBV5-1 and J usage is TRBJ2-5, with a tentative D call TRBD1 (6 bases). Trimming removed 1 base from V and 1 base from J, with 11 bases in between. Germline-derived CDR1 and CDR2 are SGHRS and YFSETQ. This CDR3 is built from 15 residues.

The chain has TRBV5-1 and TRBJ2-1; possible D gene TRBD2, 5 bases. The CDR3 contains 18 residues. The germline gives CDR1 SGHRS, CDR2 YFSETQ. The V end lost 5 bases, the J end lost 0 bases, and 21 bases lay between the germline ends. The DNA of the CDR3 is TGCGCCAGCAGTCCGGCCCCTTCTAGCCTCAGCTCCTACAATGAGCAGTTCTTC. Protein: CASSPAPSSLSSYNEQFF.

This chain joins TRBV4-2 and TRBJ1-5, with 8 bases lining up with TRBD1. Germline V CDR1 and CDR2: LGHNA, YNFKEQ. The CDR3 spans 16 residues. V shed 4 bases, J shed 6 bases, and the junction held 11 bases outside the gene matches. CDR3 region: CASSPPDRGRGQPQHF. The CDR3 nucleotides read TGTGCCAGCAGCCCGCCAGACAGGGGCAGGGGTCAGCCCCAGCATTTT.

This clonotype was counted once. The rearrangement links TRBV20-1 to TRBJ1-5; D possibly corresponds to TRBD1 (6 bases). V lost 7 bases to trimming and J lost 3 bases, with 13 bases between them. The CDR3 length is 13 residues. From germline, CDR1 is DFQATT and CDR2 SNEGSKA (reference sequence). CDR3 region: CSGRGQLNQPQHF. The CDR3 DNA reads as TGCAGTGGCCGGGGACAACTCAATCAGCCCCAGCATTTT.

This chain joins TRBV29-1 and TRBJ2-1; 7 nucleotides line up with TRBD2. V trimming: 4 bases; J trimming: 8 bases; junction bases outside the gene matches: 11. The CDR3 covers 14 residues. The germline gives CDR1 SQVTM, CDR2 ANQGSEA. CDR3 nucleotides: TGCAGCGTTGGGTTGCTGGCGGGGGACTATGAGCAGTTCTTC. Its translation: CSVGLLAGDYEQFF.

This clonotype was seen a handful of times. CDR3 coding DNA: TGCGCCAGCAGCCACAGACTAGAGGAGACCCAGTACTTC. This codes for CASSHRLEETQYF. V is TRBV5-1 and J is TRBJ2-5, with D perhaps matching TRBD2 (6 bases). This CDR3 region has 13 residues. CDR1 is SGHRS and CDR2 is YFSETQ in the germline V gene. Between the trimmed V and J ends, which lost 4 bases and 5 bases, there was a span of 12 bases.

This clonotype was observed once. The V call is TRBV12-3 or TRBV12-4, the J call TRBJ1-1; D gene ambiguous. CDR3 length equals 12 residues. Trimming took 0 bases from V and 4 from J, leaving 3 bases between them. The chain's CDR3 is CASSLATTEAFF. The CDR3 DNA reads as TGTGCCAGCAGTTTAGCGACCACTGAAGCTTTCTTT.

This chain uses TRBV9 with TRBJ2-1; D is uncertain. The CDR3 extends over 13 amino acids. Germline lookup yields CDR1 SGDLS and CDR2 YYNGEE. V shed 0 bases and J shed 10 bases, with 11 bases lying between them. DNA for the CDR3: TGTGCCAGCAGCGTAGTTTACGGCAGCGAGCAGTTCTTC. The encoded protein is CASSVVYGSEQFF.

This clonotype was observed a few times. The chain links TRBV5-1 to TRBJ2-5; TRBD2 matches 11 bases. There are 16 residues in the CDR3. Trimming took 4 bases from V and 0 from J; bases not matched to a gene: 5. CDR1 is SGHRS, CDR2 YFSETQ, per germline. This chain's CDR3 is CASSPGTSGYQETQYF. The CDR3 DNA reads TGCGCCAGCAGCCCTGGGACTAGCGGATACCAAGAGACCCAGTACTTC.

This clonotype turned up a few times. CDR3 in DNA: TGCAGCCCTCAGGCAGGAAGCTCCTACAATGAGCAGTTCTTC. It codes for CSPQAGSSYNEQFF. This rearrangement joins TRBV20-1 to TRBJ2-1; D remains ambiguous. This CDR3 is built from 14 residues. The germline CDR1 and CDR2 sequences are DFQATT and SNEGSKA (reference sequence).

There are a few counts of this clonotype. The chain's CDR3 is CASSFISDYGYTF. The CDR3 DNA sequence: TGTGCCAGCAGCTTTATAAGCGACTATGGCTACACCTTC. The chain has TRBV7-2 and TRBJ1-2; D is ambiguous. Germline V gives CDR1 SGHTA, CDR2 FQGNSA. V lost 3 bases and J lost 3, with 8 bases in between. The CDR3 extends over 13 amino acids. The whole variable domain, remainder taken from reference TRBV7-2 and TRBJ1-2, is GAGVSQSPSNKVTEKGKDVELRCDPISGHTALYWYRQSLGQGLEFLIYFQGNSAPDKSGLPSDRFSAERTGGSVSTLTIQRTQQEDSAVYLCASSFISDYGYTFGSGTRLTVV.

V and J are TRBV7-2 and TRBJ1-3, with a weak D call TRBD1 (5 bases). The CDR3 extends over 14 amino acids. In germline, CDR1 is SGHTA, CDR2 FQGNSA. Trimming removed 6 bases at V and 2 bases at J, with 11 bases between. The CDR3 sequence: CASRPGRTGNTIYF. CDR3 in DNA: TGTGCCAGCAGGCCGGGACGGACTGGAAACACCATATATTTT.

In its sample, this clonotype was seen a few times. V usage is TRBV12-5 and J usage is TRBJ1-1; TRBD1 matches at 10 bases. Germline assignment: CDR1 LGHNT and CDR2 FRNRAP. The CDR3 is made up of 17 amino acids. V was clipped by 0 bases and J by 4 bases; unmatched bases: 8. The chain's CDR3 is CASGLVRGTGDTTEAFF. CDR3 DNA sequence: TGTGCTAGTGGTTTGGTACGGGGGACAGGGGACACCACTGAAGCTTTCTTT.

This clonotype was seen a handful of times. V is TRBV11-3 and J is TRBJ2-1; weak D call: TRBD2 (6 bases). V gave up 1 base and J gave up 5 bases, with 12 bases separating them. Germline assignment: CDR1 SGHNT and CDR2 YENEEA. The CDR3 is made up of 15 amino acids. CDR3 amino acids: CASSLGGVRDNEQFF. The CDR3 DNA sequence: TGTGCCAGCAGCTTAGGGGGGGTCCGAGACAATGAGCAGTTCTTC.

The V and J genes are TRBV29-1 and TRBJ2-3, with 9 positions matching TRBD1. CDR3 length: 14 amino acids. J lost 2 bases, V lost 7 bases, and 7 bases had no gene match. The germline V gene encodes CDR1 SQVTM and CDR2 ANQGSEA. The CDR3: CSAGGQGYTDTQYF. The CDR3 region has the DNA TGCAGCGCGGGGGGACAGGGATACACAGATACGCAGTATTTT.